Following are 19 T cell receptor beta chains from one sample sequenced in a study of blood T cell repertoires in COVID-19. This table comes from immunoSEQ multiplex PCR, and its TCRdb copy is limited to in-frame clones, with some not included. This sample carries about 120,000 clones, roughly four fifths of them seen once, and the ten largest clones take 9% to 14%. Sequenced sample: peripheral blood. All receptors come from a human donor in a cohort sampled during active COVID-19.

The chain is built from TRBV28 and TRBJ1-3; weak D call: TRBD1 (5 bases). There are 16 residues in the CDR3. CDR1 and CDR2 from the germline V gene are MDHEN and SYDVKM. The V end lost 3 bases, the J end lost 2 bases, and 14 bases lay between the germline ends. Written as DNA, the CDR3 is TGTGCCAGCAGTTTCCCAGGGTCCGGAGCTGGAAACACCATATATTTT. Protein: CASSFPGSGAGNTIYF.

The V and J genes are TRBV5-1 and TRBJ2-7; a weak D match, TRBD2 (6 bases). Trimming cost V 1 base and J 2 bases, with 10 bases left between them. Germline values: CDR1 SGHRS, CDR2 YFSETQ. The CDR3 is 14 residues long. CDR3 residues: CASSLQEGAYEQYF. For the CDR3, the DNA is TGCGCCAGCAGCTTGCAGGAGGGAGCCTACGAGCAGTACTTC.

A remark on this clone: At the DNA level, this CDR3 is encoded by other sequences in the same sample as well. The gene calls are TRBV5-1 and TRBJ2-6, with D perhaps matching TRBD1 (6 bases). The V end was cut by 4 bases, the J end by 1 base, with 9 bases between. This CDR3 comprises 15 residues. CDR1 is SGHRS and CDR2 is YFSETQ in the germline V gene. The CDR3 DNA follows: TGCGCCAGCAGCGCAACAGGGTCTGGGGCCAACGTCCTGACTTTC. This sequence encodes CASSATGSGANVLTF.

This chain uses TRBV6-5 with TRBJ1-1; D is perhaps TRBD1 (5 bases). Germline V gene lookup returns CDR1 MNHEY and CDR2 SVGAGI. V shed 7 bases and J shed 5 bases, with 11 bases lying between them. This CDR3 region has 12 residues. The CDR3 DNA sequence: TGTGCCAGCAAACCCCAGGGAACTGAAGCTTTCTTT. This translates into CASKPQGTEAFF.

The CDR3 protein is CASSRRGEQFF. The CDR3 DNA is TGTGCCAGCAGCCGGAGAGGTGAGCAGTTCTTC. This chain connects TRBV14 to TRBJ2-1; D is unresolved. Trimming cost V 4 bases and J 9 bases, with 7 bases left between them. From germline, CDR1 is SGHDN and CDR2 FVKESK. CDR3 length: 11 residues.

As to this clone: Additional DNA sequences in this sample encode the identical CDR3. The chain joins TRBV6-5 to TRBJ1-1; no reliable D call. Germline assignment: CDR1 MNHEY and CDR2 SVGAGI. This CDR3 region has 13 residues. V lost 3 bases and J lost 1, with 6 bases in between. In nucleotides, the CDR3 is TGTGCCAGCAGTTATACGGGGAACACTGAAGCTTTCTTT. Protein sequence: CASSYTGNTEAFF.

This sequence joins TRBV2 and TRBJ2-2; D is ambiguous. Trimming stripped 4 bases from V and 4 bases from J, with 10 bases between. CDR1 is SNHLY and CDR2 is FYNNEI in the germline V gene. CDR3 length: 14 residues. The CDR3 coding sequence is TGTGCCAGCAGTGGCAGCCCTAGCACCGGGGAGCTGTTTTTT. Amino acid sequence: CASSGSPSTGELFF.

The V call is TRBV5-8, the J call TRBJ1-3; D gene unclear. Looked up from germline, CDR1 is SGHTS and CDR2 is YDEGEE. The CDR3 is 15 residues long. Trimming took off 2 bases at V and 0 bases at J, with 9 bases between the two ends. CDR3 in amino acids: CASSFSASSGNTIYF. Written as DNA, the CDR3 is TGTGCCAGCAGCTTTTCTGCCAGCTCTGGAAACACCATATATTTT.

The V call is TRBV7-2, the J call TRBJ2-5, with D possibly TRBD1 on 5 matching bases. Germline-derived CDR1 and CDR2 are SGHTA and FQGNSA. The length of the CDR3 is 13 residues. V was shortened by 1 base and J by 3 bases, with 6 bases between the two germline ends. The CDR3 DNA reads TGTGCCAGCAGCTTAGGACAGAAAGAGACCCAGTACTTC. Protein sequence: CASSLGQKETQYF.

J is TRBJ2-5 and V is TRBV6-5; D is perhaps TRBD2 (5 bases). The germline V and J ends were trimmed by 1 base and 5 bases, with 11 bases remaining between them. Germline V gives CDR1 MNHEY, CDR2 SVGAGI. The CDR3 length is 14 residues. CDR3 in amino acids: CASSYLRGSETQYF. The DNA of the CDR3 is TGTGCCAGCAGTTACTTGAGAGGGAGCGAGACCCAGTACTTC.

CDR3 DNA: TGTGCCAGCAGTCCATTGACCGGGGAGCTGTTTTTT. It translates to CASSPLTGELFF. This chain joins TRBV27 and TRBJ2-2, with D unresolved. Germline assignment: CDR1 MNHEY and CDR2 SMNVEV (reference sequence). The CDR3 has 12 residues. V was clipped by 5 bases and J by 5 bases, with 6 bases between them.

The CDR3: CASSRVQETQYF. CDR3 coding DNA: TGTGCCAGCAGCCGGGTCCAAGAGACCCAGTACTTC. The chain employs TRBV7-9 and TRBJ2-5; D not resolved. The CDR3 has 12 residues. Trimming stripped 5 bases from V and 1 base from J, with 5 bases between. CDR1 is SEHNR, CDR2 FQNEAQ, per germline (reference sequence).

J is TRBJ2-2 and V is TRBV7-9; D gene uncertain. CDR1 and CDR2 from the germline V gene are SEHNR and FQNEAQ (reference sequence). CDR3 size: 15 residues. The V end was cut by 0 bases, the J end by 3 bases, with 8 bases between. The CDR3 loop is CASSLALADTGELFF. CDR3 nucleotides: TGTGCCAGCAGCTTAGCGCTGGCGGACACCGGGGAGCTGTTTTTT.

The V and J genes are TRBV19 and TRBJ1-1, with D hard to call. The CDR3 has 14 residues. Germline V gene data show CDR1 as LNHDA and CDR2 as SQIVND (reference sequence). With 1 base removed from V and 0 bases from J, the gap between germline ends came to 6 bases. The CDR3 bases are TGTGCCAGTAGTATAGCGGGGATGAACACTGAAGCTTTCTTT. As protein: CASSIAGMNTEAFF. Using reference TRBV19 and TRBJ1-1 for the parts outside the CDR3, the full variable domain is DGGITQSPKYLFRKEGQNVTLSCEQNLNHDAMYWYRQDPGQGLRLIYYSQIVNDFQKGDIAEGYSVSREKKESFPLTVTSAQKNPTAFYLCASSIAGMNTEAFFGQGTRLTVV.

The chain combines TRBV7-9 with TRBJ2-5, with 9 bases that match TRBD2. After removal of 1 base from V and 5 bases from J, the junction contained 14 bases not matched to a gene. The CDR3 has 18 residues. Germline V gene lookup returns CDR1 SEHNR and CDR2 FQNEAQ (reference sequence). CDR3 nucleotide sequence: TGTGCCAGCAGCTTAGTCTCGGGAGGGCTAGCGGGGACGGAGACCCAGTACTTC. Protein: CASSLVSGGLAGTETQYF.

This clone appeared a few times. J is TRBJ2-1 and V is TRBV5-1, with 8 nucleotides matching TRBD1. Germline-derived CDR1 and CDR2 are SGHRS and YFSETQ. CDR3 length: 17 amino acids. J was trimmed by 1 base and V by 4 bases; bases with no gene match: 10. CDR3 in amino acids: CASSPGVGTGSYNEQFF. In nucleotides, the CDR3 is TGCGCCAGCAGCCCGGGAGTCGGGACAGGTTCCTACAATGAGCAGTTCTTC.

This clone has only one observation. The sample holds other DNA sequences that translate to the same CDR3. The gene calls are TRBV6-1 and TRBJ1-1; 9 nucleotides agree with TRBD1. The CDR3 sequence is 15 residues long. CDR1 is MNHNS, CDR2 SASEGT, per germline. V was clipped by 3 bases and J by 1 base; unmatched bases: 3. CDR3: CASSEATGGNTEAFF. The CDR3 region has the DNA TGTGCCAGCAGTGAGGCGACAGGGGGGAACACTGAAGCTTTCTTT.

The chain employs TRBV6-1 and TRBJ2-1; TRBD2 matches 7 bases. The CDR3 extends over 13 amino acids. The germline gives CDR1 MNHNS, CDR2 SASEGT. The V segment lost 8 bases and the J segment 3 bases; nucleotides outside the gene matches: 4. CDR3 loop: CASGGGLYNEQFF. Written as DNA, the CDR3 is TGTGCCAGCGGGGGGGGACTCTACAATGAGCAGTTCTTC.

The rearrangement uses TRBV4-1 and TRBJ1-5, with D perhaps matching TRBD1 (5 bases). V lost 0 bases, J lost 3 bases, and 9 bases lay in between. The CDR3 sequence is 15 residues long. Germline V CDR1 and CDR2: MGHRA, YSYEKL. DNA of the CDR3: TGCGCCAGCAGCCAAGAGACAGTACTCAATCAGCCCCAGCATTTT. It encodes CASSQETVLNQPQHF.